This record looks at one T cell receptor (beta chain) sequence and its context. What it recognizes is unknown. This entry is derived from a study of shared clonotypes between healthy human individuals. Study as a whole: Aged 18 to 49, the donors were a couple of women and a few men.

Libraries were prepared by immunoSEQ multiplex PCR; TCRdb keeps only in-frame clonotypes and omits some of them. This repertoire shows some 1.5 million clones, 96% found once; its top ten account for roughly 1.2%. Study-wide results and limits: Limitation of the genetic and exposure-history diversity represented came from the few donors.

Germline loops: CDR1 MDHEN, CDR2 SYDVKM. The V end was cut by 6 bases, the J end by 3 bases, with 18 bases between. The CDR3 totals 15 residues. This receptor was identified in a man aged 30-40 years in good health. Sequencing was carried out using naive CD4+ T cells sorted from blood. The subset: CD45RA+ positively selected. The V and J genes are TRBV28 and TRBJ2-7; D may be TRBD2 (6 bases). Written as DNA, the CDR3 is TGTGCCAGCAGCCGGCGGGGTGGGTATCACTACGAGCAGTACTTC. Its protein is CASSRRGGYHYEQYF.